Shown below are 24 T cell receptor beta chains from a single sample sequenced in a study of spatial heterogeneity in lung cancer. The time point denotes: sample taken at primary tumor resection. MiXCR, applied by TCRdb to the 5' RACE reads, yields one record per CDR3 protein. The repertoire holds around 66,000 distinct CDR3 sequences, with 6.3% as singletons. The sequenced sample was PBMCs, obtained at surgery. These receptors were taken from a female donor with early-stage non-small cell lung cancer.

This clonotype was counted a few times. The V and J genes are TRBV3-1 and TRBJ1-4, with TRBD1 matching 7 bases. There are 14 residues in the CDR3. Germline CDR1 reads LGHDT; CDR2 reads YNNKEL (reference sequence). V dropped 4 bases and J dropped 7; count of bases not matched to a gene: 6. CDR3 in DNA: TGTGCCAGCAGCCTAGACAGGGATAGTGAAAAACTGTTTTTT. Protein product: CASSLDRDSEKLFF.

This clonotype was detected many times. The chain carries TRBV3-1 and TRBJ1-1, with D tentatively TRBD1 (6 bases). This CDR3 contains 14 residues. V shed 3 bases and J shed 13 bases, with 21 bases lying between them. The germline V gene encodes CDR1 LGHDT and CDR2 YNNKEL (reference sequence). CDR3 in amino acids: CASSHLRDKARVFF. The CDR3 region has the DNA TGTGCCAGCAGCCATCTCCGGGACAAGGCTAGAGTTTTCTTT. Looking up the rest from reference TRBV3-1 and TRBJ1-1 gives the full variable domain: DTAVSQTPKYLVTQMGNDKSIKCEQNLGHDTMYWYKQDSKKFLKIMFSYNNKELIINETVPNRFSPKSPDKAHLNLHINSLELGDSAVYFCASSHLRDKARVFFGQGTRLTVV.

This clonotype was counted ten times or more. The rearrangement uses TRBV28 and TRBJ1-6; D unresolved. This CDR3 is 12 amino acids long. Germline values: CDR1 MDHEN, CDR2 SYDVKM. V gave up 8 bases and J gave up 8 bases, with 10 bases separating them. CDR3: CASGILHSPLHF. The CDR3 DNA reads TGTGCCAGCGGGATACTCCATTCACCCCTCCACTTT.

This clonotype appeared many times. The chain recombines TRBV7-6 with TRBJ2-5; possible D gene TRBD2, 6 bases. Between the trimmed V and J ends, which lost 4 bases and 9 bases, there was a span of 9 bases. The CDR3 runs 11 residues. CDR1 and CDR2 (germline): SGHVS, FNYEAQ. CDR3 region: CASSSRGAQYF. The CDR3, as DNA: TGTGCCAGCAGCTCCCGCGGGGCCCAGTACTTC.

This clonotype has a count of ten or more. The CDR3 coding sequence is TGTGCCAGCAGTTTATTCGGACAGGGGTACTCCTACGAGCAGTACTTC. Translated, it gives CASSLFGQGYSYEQYF. This sequence joins TRBV28 and TRBJ2-7; 9 bases line up with TRBD1. V was pared by 1 base and J by 0 bases, with 4 bases of the junction left unmatched. This CDR3 has 16 amino acids. Germline-derived CDR1 and CDR2 are MDHEN and SYDVKM.

This clonotype qualifies as medium-sized. The chain couples TRBV28 to TRBJ2-3; 7 bases align to TRBD1. The CDR3 extends over 13 amino acids. The V segment lost 4 bases and the J segment 7 bases; nucleotides outside the gene matches: 5. CDR1 MDHEN and CDR2 SYDVKM come from the germline V gene. The CDR3 DNA reads TGTGCCAGCAGTTCAGGGGGACAAAATACGCAGTATTTT. Its translation is CASSSGGQNTQYF.

V is TRBV11-2 and J is TRBJ2-5, with 8 bases fitting TRBD2. The V gene's germline CDR1 is SGHAT and CDR2 FQNNGV. Trimming took 0 bases from V and 3 from J; bases not matched to a gene: 9. The CDR3 loop spans 17 amino acids. Here the CDR3 DNA reads TGTGCCAGCAGCTTAGATGAATTTTCAGCGGGGGAAGAGACCCAGTACTTC. As protein: CASSLDEFSAGEETQYF.

In this sample, this clonotype turned up a few times. The chain is built from TRBV25-1 and TRBJ2-3; a possible D gene is TRBD1 (6 bases). The CDR3 spans 15 residues. Germline values: CDR1 MGHDK, CDR2 SYGVNS. V dropped 6 bases and J dropped 4 bases, with 17 bases sitting between them. The CDR3 DNA follows: TGTGCCAGCAGGGGGGCCCTTTCGACCTCAGATACGCAGTATTTT. Translated, it gives CASRGALSTSDTQYF.

This clonotype appeared many times. The V and J genes are TRBV29-1 and TRBJ2-1, with D possibly being TRBD1 (6 bases). The germline CDR1 and CDR2 sequences are SQVTM and ANQGSEA. V was cut by 3 bases and J by 7 bases, with 16 bases left in between. CDR3 length equals 14 residues. CDR3 coding DNA: TGCAGCGTTGAGAACAGGGTTTACAGGAATGAGCAGTTCTTC. It specifies CSVENRVYRNEQFF.

This clonotype has ten or more counts. The rearrangement uses TRBV28 and TRBJ1-5; no firm D call. Germline assignment: CDR1 MDHEN and CDR2 SYDVKM. V was trimmed by 1 base and J by 1 base, leaving 5 bases between them. CDR3 length: 14 residues. CDR3 region: CASSLLASNQPQHF. The CDR3, as DNA: TGTGCCAGCAGTTTATTGGCCAGCAATCAGCCCCAGCATTTT.

Many counts were recorded for this clonotype. The chain carries TRBV5-1 and TRBJ2-7; either TRBD1 or TRBD2 may supply D (6 bases each). The CDR3 has 13 amino acids. V dropped 4 bases and J dropped 5 bases, with 13 bases sitting between them. Germline V CDR1 and CDR2: SGHRS, YFSETQ. CDR3 nucleotides: TGCGCCAGCAGCGAGGGGGAGGTACACGAGCAGTACTTC. Its protein is CASSEGEVHEQYF.

The CDR3 nucleotides read TGTGCCAGCACCTCTCGCGGTCCGGGAGAGACCCAGTACTTC. Amino acids: CASTSRGPGETQYF. This chain links TRBV12-3 or TRBV12-4 with TRBJ2-5; D unresolved. The V end lost 7 bases, the J end lost 4 bases, and 16 bases lay between the germline ends. This CDR3 contains 14 residues.

The sample holds many counts of this clonotype. The chain recombines TRBV28 with TRBJ2-1, with 7 nucleotides matching TRBD1. The junction had 18 bases not matched to a gene; V was cut back by 5 bases and J by 5 bases. Germline V CDR1 and CDR2: MDHEN, SYDVKM. This CDR3 is 18 amino acids long. The CDR3 DNA is TGTGCCAGCAGTAAAACCGGGACAGCTAACTCCCTGGACAATGAGCAGTTCTTC. Translation gives CASSKTGTANSLDNEQFF.

This clonotype has ten or more counts. This chain uses TRBV10-3 with TRBJ1-4; tentatively, D is TRBD1 (6 bases). The CDR3 totals 16 residues. The germline gives CDR1 ENHRY, CDR2 SYGVKD. Trimming removed 3 bases at V and 0 bases at J, with 11 bases between. The DNA of the CDR3 is TGTGCCATCAGTGACCGGCAGGGGACAACTAATGAAAAACTGTTTTTT. Its protein product is CAISDRQGTTNEKLFF.

This clonotype was detected many times. The CDR3 spells CASSFSLRFPDTQYF. The CDR3 region has the DNA TGTGCCAGCAGCTTCTCTCTCAGATTCCCAGATACGCAGTATTTT. The chain links TRBV11-3 to TRBJ2-3; D gene ambiguous. V shed 3 bases and J shed 4 bases, with 14 bases lying between them. Germline CDR1 reads SGHNT; CDR2 reads YENEEA. This CDR3 spans 15 amino acids.

The chain recombines TRBV12-3 or TRBV12-4 with TRBJ2-3; D remains unclear. The CDR3 is made up of 12 amino acids. The ends were cut back, 6 bases at V and 4 bases at J, with 8 bases in the middle. For the CDR3, the DNA is TGTGCCAGCAGCCACACCCCAGATACGCAGTATTTT. Translation: CASSHTPDTQYF.

This clonotype has a count of ten or more. This chain joins TRBV5-1 and TRBJ2-1; 11 nucleotides agree with TRBD2. CDR1 is SGHRS and CDR2 is YFSETQ in the germline V gene. The V gene end was trimmed by 4 bases and the J gene end by 5 bases; junction bases not matched to a gene: 5. This CDR3 has 15 residues. The CDR3 bases are TGCGCCAGCAGCCAGACTAGCGGGATCAACAATGAGCAGTTCTTC. It codes for CASSQTSGINNEQFF.

This clonotype was counted at least ten times. This chain links TRBV12-3 or TRBV12-4 with TRBJ1-5, with TRBD1 as a possible D gene (6 bases). The CDR3 covers 13 residues. V lost 2 bases and J 5 bases, leaving 7 bases between the germline ends. The CDR3 DNA follows: TGTGCCAGCAGTTTATACAGGGATCAGCCCCAGCATTTT. Encoded protein: CASSLYRDQPQHF.

This clonotype has a handful of counts. V and J are TRBV19 and TRBJ2-6; 8 bases agree with TRBD2. This CDR3 comprises 18 residues. The V segment lost 5 bases and the J segment 0 bases; nucleotides outside the gene matches: 9. Germline CDR1 reads LNHDA; CDR2 reads SQIVND (reference sequence). CDR3 DNA sequence: TGTGCCAGTAGTCCTCGGGGAGCGGGGGTCTCTGGGGCCAACGTCCTGACTTTC. Translation gives CASSPRGAGVSGANVLTF.

This clonotype was seen ten or more times. This chain connects TRBV28 to TRBJ2-2, with a possible D match to TRBD2 (6 bases). Germline V lookup: CDR1 MDHEN, CDR2 SYDVKM. V gave up 5 bases and J gave up 0 bases, with 10 bases separating them. The CDR3 length is 15 residues. CDR3 region: CASSRIAANTGELFF. The CDR3 DNA reads as TGTGCCAGCAGTCGTATAGCGGCGAACACCGGGGAGCTGTTTTTT.

The rearrangement links TRBV6-1 to TRBJ2-7, with 7 bases aligning to TRBD2. J gave up 0 bases and V 6 bases, and 5 bases lay outside the gene matches. This CDR3 contains 14 residues. Germline V gene sequence: CDR1 MNHNS, CDR2 SASEGT. The DNA for the CDR3 is TGTGCCAGCAGCGGGACTACCATCTCCTACGAGCAGTACGTC. Translated, it gives CASSGTTISYEQYV.

The chain uses TRBV5-1 and TRBJ2-3, with 7 bases identical to TRBD2. V trimming: 0 bases; J trimming: 0 bases; junction bases outside the gene matches: 4. CDR1 is SGHRS, CDR2 YFSETQ, per germline. The CDR3 is 16 amino acids. The CDR3 DNA sequence: TGCGCCAGCAGCTTGGTTTTTAGCGGGAGCACAGATACGCAGTATTTT. Protein: CASSLVFSGSTDTQYF.

The genes are TRBV19 and TRBJ2-3, with 8 bases matching TRBD1. In germline, CDR1 is LNHDA, CDR2 SQIVND (reference sequence). The CDR3 totals 15 residues. The V and J ends lost 6 bases and 0 bases, in that order; junction bases with no gene match: 5. CDR3 coding DNA: TGTGCCAGTAGCAGGAGACAGGGGAGCACAGATACGCAGTATTTT. It translates to CASSRRQGSTDTQYF.

This clonotype has only a few counts. This chain joins TRBV5-1 and TRBJ1-4; D is possibly TRBD1 (6 bases). V lost 4 bases, J lost 8 bases, and 18 bases lay in between. Germline V CDR1 and CDR2: SGHRS, YFSETQ. CDR3 length: 15 residues. The CDR3 DNA follows: TGCGCCAGCAGCGTCCAACAGGGAACGGAGGAAAAACTGTTTTTT. This gives the protein CASSVQQGTEEKLFF.